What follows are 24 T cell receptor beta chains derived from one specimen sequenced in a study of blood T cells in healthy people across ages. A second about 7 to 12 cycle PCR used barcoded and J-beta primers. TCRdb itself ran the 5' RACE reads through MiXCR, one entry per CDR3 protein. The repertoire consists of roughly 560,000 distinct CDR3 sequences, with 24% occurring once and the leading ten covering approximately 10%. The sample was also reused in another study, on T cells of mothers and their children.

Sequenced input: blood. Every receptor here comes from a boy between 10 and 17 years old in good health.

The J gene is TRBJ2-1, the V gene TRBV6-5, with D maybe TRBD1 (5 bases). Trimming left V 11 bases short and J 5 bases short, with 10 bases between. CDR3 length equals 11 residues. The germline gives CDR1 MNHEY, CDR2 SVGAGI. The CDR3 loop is CALGRDNEQFF. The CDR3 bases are TGTGCCCTCGGCAGGGACAATGAGCAGTTCTTC.

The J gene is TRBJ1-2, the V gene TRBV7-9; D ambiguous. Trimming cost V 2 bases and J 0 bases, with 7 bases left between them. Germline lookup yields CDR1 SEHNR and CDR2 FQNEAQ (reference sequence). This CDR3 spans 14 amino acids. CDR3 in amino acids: CASSLQNSNYGYTF. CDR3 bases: TGTGCCAGCAGCTTACAGAACTCTAACTATGGCTACACCTTC. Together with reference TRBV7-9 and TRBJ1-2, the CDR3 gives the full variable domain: DTGVSQNPRHKITKRGQNVTFRCDPISEHNRLYWYRQTLGQGPEFLTYFQNEAQLEKSRLLSDRFSAERPKGSFSTLEIQRTEQGDSAMYLCASSLQNSNYGYTFGSGTRLTVV.

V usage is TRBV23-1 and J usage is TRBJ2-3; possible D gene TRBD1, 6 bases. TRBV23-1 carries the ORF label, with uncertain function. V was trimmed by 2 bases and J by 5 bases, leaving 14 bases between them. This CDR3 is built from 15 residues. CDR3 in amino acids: CASSQRDRTIDTQYF. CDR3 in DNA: TGCGCCAGCAGTCAACGCGACAGGACCATAGATACGCAGTATTTT.

CDR3 nucleotides: TGTGCCAGCTCGGCGACAGGGTGCTCCTACGAGCAGTACTTC. Amino acids: CASSATGCSYEQYF. The genes are TRBV7-9 and TRBJ2-7, with 7 bases aligning to TRBD1. CDR1 and CDR2 (germline): SEHNR, FQNEAQ (reference sequence). V was pared by 8 bases and J by 0 bases, with 7 bases of the junction left unmatched. The CDR3 is 14 amino acids.

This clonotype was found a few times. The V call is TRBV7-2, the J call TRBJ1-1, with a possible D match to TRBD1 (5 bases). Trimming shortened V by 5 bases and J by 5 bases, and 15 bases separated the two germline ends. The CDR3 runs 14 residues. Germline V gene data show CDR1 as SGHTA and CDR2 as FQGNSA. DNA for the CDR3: TGTGCCAGCAGCCCGGATAGGGACGGGACTGAAGCTTTCTTT. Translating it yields CASSPDRDGTEAFF.

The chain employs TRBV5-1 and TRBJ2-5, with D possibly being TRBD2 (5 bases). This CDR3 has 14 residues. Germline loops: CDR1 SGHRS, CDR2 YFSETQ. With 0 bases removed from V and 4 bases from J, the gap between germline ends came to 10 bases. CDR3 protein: CASSLGAGRETQYF. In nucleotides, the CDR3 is TGCGCCAGCAGCTTGGGTGCGGGTAGAGAGACCCAGTACTTC.

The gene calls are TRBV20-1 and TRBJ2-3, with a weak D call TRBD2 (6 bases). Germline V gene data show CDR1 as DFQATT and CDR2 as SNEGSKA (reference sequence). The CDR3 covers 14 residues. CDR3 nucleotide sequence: TGCCGCAAACGCTACGGGGGAGATGCAGATACGCAGTATTTT. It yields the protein CRKRYGGDADTQYF.

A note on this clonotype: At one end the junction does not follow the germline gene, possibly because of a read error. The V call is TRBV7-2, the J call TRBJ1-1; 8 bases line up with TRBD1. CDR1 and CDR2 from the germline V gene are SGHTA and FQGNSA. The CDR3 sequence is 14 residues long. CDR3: CAISLAGGGTEAFF. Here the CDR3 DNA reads TGTGCCATCAGCTTAGCAGGGGGCGGCACTGAAGCTTTCTTT.

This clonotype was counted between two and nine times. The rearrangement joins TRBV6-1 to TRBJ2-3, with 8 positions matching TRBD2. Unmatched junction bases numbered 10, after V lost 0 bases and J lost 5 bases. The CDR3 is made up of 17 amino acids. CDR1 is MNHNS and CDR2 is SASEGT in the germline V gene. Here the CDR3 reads CASSEALSGGSIDTQYF. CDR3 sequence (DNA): TGTGCCAGCAGTGAAGCGCTGTCGGGGGGGTCTATAGATACGCAGTATTTT.

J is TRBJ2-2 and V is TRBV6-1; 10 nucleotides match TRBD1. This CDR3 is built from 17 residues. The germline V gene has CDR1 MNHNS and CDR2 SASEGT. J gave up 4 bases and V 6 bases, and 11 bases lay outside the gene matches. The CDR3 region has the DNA TGTGCCAGCAGGACACTCCCGGGACAGGGGTTCACCGGGGAGCTGTTTTTT. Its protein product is CASRTLPGQGFTGELFF.

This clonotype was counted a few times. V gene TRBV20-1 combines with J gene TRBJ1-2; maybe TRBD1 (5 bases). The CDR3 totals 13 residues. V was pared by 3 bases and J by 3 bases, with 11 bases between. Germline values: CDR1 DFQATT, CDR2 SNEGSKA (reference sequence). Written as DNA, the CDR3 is TGCAGTGCTAGGTTGGGGGGAGACTATGGCTACACCTTC. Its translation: CSARLGGDYGYTF.

This CDR3 reads CASSLTPGTTTETQYF. CDR3 nucleotide sequence: TGCGCCAGCAGCTTAACCCCCGGGACGACGACGGAGACCCAGTACTTC. V gene TRBV5-1 combines with J gene TRBJ2-5; D tentatively reads TRBD1 or TRBD2 (5 bases each). Trimming removed 2 bases at V and 5 bases at J, with 19 bases between. Germline CDR1 reads SGHRS; CDR2 reads YFSETQ. The CDR3 consists of 16 residues.

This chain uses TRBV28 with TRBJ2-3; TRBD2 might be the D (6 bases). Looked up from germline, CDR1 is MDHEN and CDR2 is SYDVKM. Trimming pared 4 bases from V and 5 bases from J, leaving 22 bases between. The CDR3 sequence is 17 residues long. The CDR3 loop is CASSSRGVRIRKDTQYF. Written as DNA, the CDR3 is TGTGCCAGCAGTTCCCGCGGGGTACGGATACGGAAAGATACGCAGTATTTT.

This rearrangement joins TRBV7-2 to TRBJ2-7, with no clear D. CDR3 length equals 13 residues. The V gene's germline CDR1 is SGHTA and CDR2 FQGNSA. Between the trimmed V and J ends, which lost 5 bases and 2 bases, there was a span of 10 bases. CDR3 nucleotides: TGTGCCAGCAGCCCCTCCGCTGCCTACGAGCAGTACTTC. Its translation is CASSPSAAYEQYF.

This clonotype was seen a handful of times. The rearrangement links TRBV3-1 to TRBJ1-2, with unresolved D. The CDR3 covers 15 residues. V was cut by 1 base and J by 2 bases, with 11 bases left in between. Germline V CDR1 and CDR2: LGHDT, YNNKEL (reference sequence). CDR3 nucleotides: TGTGCCAGCAGCCAAGGTGGACCTCTCAACTATGGCTACACCTTC. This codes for CASSQGGPLNYGYTF.

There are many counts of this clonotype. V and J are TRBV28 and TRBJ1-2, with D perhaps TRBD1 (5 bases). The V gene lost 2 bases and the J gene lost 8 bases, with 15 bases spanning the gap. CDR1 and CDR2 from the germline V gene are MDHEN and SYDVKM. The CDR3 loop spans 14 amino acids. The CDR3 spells CASSLPGTEGGYTF. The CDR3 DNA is TGTGCCAGCAGTTTACCCGGGACGGAGGGAGGCTACACCTTC.

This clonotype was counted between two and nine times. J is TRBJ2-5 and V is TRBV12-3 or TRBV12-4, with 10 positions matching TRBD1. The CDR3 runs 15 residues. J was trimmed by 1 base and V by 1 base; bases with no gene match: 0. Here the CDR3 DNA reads TGTGCCAGCAGTTTAGGGACAGGGGGCCAAGAGACCCAGTACTTC. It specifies CASSLGTGGQETQYF.

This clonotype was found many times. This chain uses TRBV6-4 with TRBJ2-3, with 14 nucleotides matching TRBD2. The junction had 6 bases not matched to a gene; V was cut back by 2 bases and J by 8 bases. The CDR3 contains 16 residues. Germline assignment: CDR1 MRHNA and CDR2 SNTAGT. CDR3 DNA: TGTGCCAGCAGTGACCGGACTAGCGGGGGGTTAGCTACGCAGTATTTT. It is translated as CASSDRTSGGLATQYF.

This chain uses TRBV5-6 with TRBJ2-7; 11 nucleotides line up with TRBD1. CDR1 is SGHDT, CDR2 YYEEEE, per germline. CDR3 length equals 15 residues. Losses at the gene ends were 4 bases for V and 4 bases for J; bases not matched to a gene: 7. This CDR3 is CASSGGTGGRYEQYF. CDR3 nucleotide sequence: TGTGCCAGCAGCGGCGGGACAGGGGGAAGGTACGAGCAGTACTTC.

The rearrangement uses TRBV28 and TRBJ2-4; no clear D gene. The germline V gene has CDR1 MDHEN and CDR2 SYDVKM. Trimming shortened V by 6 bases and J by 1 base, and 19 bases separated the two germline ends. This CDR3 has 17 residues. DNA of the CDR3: TGTGCCAGCAGCCCCAAGATCCCTGAAAGGGCCAAAAACATTCAGTACTTC. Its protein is CASSPKIPERAKNIQYF.

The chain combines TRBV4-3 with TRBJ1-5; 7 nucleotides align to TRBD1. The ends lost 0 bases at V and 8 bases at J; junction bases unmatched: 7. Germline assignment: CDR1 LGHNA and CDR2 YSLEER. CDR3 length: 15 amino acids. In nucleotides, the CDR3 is TGCGCCAGCAGCCAAGAAAGGGGGCAGGGAGAGCCCCAGCATTTT. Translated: CASSQERGQGEPQHF.

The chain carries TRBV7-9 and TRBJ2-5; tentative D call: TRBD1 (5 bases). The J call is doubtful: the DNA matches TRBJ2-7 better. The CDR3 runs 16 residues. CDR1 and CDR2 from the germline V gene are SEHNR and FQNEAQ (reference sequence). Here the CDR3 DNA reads TGTGCCAGCAGCTTAGGGGGCGCCGAGGTGAGCGACGAGCAGTACTTC. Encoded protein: CASSLGGAEVSDEQYF.

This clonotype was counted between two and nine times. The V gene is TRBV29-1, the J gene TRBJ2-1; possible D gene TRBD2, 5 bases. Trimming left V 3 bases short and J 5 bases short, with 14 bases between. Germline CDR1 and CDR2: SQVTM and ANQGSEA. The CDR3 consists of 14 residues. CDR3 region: CSVDGLAVHNEQFF. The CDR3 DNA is TGCAGCGTTGATGGGCTAGCAGTTCACAATGAGCAGTTCTTC.

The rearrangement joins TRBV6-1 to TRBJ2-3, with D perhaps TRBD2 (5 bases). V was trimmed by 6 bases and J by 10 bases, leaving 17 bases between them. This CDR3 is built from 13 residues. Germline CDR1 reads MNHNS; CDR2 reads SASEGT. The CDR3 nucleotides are TGTGCCAGCAGAGGAACCTCCGGGGATCCGCAGTATTTT. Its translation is CASRGTSGDPQYF.